This section outlines one TCR beta chain sequence together with its context. The source of the sample is a study of blood T cell repertoires in COVID-19. V was cut by 0 bases and J by 0 bases, with 7 bases left in between. The CDR3 totals 15 residues. CDR1 is SGHKS, CDR2 YYEKEE, per germline (reference sequence). Sequencing was performed with immunoSEQ multiplex PCR; in TCRdb, only in-frame clones are kept and a portion is missing. The sample lists tens of thousands of clones, about 82% occurring once. Sequencing was carried out using peripheral blood. V gene TRBV5-5 combines with J gene TRBJ1-5; D is unclear. The TCR sequence derives from a woman older than 75 with active or convalescent COVID-19. Here the CDR3 reads CASSLAQISNQPQHF. In DNA, the CDR3 is TGTGCCAGCAGCTTGGCTCAGATTAGCAATCAGCCCCAGCATTTT.